This passage covers 19 T cell receptor beta chains from one sample sequenced in a study of T cells expressing NK-cell markers. Following a re-call of the 5' RACE reads, TCRdb has one entry per CDR3 protein and lacks DNA. Its table records about 150,000 distinct CDR3 sequences. The sequenced material came from blood T cells: a sorted CD56 or NKG2C T cell subset, CD4+ or CD8+ T cells, or bulk PBMC T cells (not recorded which). All receptors come from a woman aged 45-65 years in good health.

This chain links TRBV4-1 with TRBJ2-1; TCRdb's D call, TRBD2, is unchecked because there is no DNA. The CDR3 spans 15 residues. Per germline, CDR1 MGHRA and CDR2 YSYEKL. The chain's CDR3 is CASSPPGLGGGEQFF.

The rearrangement joins TRBV12-3 or TRBV12-4 to TRBJ1-2; TCRdb selects TRBD1, and the lack of DNA leaves this call unchecked. The CDR3 is 14 amino acids. Here the CDR3 reads CASSPQGQPRGYTF.

This chain uses TRBV6-1 with TRBJ1-2; TCRdb calls TRBD1, which cannot be checked without DNA. The CDR3 has 14 residues. Germline V lookup: CDR1 MNHNS, CDR2 SASEGT. The CDR3 loop reads CASSRGQGGWDYTF.

The chain recombines TRBV24-1 with TRBJ2-1; TCRdb returns TRBD1, unconfirmable since there is no DNA. CDR3 size: 16 residues. CDR1 and CDR2 from the germline V gene are KGHDR and SFDVKD. The CDR3 protein is CATSDPQGAVYNEQFF.

The chain combines TRBV4-1 with TRBJ2-5; TCRdb's D gene call, TRBD1, goes unchecked for lack of DNA. Germline-derived CDR1 and CDR2 are MGHRA and YSYEKL. This CDR3 has 16 residues. The CDR3 here is CASSQAPGTLGETQYF.

The gene calls are TRBV20-1 and TRBJ2-3. The CDR3 contains 14 residues. CDR1 is DFQATT, CDR2 SNEGSKA, per germline (reference sequence). The CDR3 spells CSAIGADFTDTQYF.

V usage is TRBV11-2 and J usage is TRBJ2-1; TCRdb designates TRBD2, a call that cannot be tested without DNA. Per germline, CDR1 SGHAT and CDR2 FQNNGV. The CDR3 has 19 amino acids. The CDR3 is CASSFGGLAGRSPYNEQFF.

V is TRBV12-3 or TRBV12-4 and J is TRBJ2-1; TCRdb's D call of TRBD2 is untestable without DNA. The CDR3 has 15 residues. CDR3 region: CASRTGLADSNEQFF.

This chain connects TRBV7-8 to TRBJ1-5; absent DNA, TCRdb's TRBD1 call cannot be checked. This CDR3 contains 14 residues. CDR1 is SGHVS and CDR2 is FQNEAQ in the germline V gene. The CDR3 sequence: CASSPGQADQPQHF.

The V and J genes are TRBV27 and TRBJ1-1; absent DNA, TCRdb's TRBD1 call cannot be checked. In germline, CDR1 is MNHEY, CDR2 SMNVEV (reference sequence). The CDR3 is made up of 15 amino acids. CDR3 residues: CASSLSGAGGTEAFF.

The chain links TRBV18 to TRBJ1-4; the D call of TRBD1 rests on TCRdb alone, since no DNA is present to check it. Germline CDR1 reads KGHSH; CDR2 reads LQKENI. There are 16 residues in the CDR3. CDR3 region: CASSPGTERSDEKLFF.

CDR3 loop: CASSLRGPNTGELFF. This sequence joins TRBV7-9 and TRBJ2-2; TCRdb reports TRBD1, a call that lacks DNA to check it against. The CDR3 has 15 residues. Per the germline V gene, CDR1 is SEHNR and CDR2 is FQNEAQ (reference sequence).

The chain is built from TRBV12-3 or TRBV12-4 and TRBJ1-1. This CDR3 has 15 amino acids. The CDR3 reads CASSSRQLMNTEAFF.

The chain links TRBV6-4 to TRBJ1-2. This CDR3 is built from 13 residues. From germline, CDR1 is MRHNA and CDR2 SNTAGT. CDR3 amino acids: CASSDSPNSGYTF.

This chain connects TRBV7-8 to TRBJ2-7; absent DNA, TCRdb's TRBD1 call cannot be checked. The germline gives CDR1 SGHVS, CDR2 FQNEAQ. This CDR3 region has 15 residues. The CDR3 spells CASSLWTRGAGEQYF.

The rearrangement uses TRBV10-3 and TRBJ2-2; TCRdb's D gene call, TRBD1, goes unchecked for lack of DNA. CDR3 length: 18 amino acids. Looked up from germline, CDR1 is ENHRY and CDR2 is SYGVKD. Here the CDR3 reads CAISPAGTGTANTGELFF.

The chain is built from TRBV20-1 and TRBJ2-7; TCRdb selects TRBD1, and the lack of DNA leaves this call unchecked. The CDR3 runs to 13 residues. The V gene's germline CDR1 is DFQATT and CDR2 SNEGSKA (reference sequence). The CDR3 spells CSARGDRRYEQYF.

The chain links TRBV20-1 to TRBJ2-1; there is no DNA to check the TCRdb D call of TRBD1. CDR1 and CDR2 from the germline V gene are DFQATT and SNEGSKA (reference sequence). This CDR3 has 12 amino acids. The CDR3: CSAGTGVDEQFF.

The J gene is TRBJ2-3, the V gene TRBV12-3 or TRBV12-4; TCRdb calls TRBD2, which cannot be checked without DNA. The CDR3 has 17 residues. Here the CDR3 reads CASSPSSSGRAFDTQYF.